This TCR beta chain was identified in a study of cytomegalovirus exposure and HLA in healthy donors. Overall study: From roughly 180 million T cells, an earlier analysis saw approximately 110 million unique TCR beta sequences. When over 300 donors were genotyped, roughly four fifths of them were found to fall in the Caucasian-associated ancestry cluster. General study points: A later analysis appeared to link common viral pathogens to several of the most significant clusters.

Concerning this clone itself: What it binds is not known.

This CDR3 contains 13 residues. V was pared by 7 bases and J by 1 base, with 11 bases between. The germline gives CDR1 SEHNR, CDR2 FQNEAQ (reference sequence). The PCR ran on 60 Vbeta and 13 Jbeta primers. This table comes from immunoSEQ multiplex PCR, and its TCRdb copy is limited to in-frame clones, with some not included. The data show 250,000 to 350,000 clones, roughly 90% seen once. This receptor was taken from a man aged 40-49 years in good health and CMV-seropositive. The rearrangement links TRBV7-9 to TRBJ2-7; possible D gene TRBD1, 5 bases. Sequencing input: PBMCs. CDR3 amino acids: CASTTTASYEQYF. The CDR3 DNA reads as TGTGCCAGCACCACGACAGCTTCCTACGAGCAGTACTTC. The whole variable domain, filled in from reference TRBV7-9 and TRBJ2-7, reads DTGVSQNPRHKITKRGQNVTFRCDPISEHNRLYWYRQTLGQGPEFLTYFQNEAQLEKSRLLSDRFSAERPKGSFSTLEIQRTEQGDSAMYLCASTTTASYEQYFGPGTRLTVT.